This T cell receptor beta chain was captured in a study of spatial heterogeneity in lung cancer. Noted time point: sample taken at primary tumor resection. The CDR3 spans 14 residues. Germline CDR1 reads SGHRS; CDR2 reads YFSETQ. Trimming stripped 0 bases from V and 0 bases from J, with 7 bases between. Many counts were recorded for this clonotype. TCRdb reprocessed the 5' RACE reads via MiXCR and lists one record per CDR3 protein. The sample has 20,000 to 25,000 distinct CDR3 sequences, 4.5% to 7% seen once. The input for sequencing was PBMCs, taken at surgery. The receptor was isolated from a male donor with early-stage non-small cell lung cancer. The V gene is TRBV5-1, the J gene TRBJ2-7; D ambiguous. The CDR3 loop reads CASSLEVTSYEQYF. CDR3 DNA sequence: TGCGCCAGCAGCTTGGAAGTCACCTCCTACGAGCAGTACTTC.